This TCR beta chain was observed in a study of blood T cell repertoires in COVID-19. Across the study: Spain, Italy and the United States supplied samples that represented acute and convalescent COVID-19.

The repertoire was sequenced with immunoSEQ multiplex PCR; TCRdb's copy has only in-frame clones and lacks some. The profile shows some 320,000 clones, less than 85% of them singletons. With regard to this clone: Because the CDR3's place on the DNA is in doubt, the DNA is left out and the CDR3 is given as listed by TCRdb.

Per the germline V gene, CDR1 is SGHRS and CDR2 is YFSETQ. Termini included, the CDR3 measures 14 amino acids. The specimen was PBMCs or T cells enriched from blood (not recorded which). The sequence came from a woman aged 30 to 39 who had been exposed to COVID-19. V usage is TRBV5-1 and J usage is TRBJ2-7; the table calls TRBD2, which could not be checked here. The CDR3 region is CASSLAVGGGSKYF.